This T cell receptor beta chain was sequenced during a study of vaccination effects on CD4 cells after COVID-19. Study background: After vaccination, samples were taken early and late from three convalescent patients. The second dose preceded post-vaccine samples by a median of 72 days.

In regard to this clone: The antigen remains unidentified.

V was clipped by 6 bases and J by 7 bases; unmatched bases: 8. CDR3 size: 13 residues. Here immunoSEQ multiplex PCR was the method, and the copy in TCRdb shows in-frame clones only, minus some. The sample has 13,000 or so clones, about two thirds seen once; the top ten hold approximately 35%. Sequencing followed a ViraFEST assay step that expanded antigen-specific CD4+ T cells with viral peptide pools. CD4+ T cell isolation took place after approximately 11 days of culture. PCR showed that the person got SARS-CoV-2 infection at some point between March and December 2020. Participants were given two doses of BNT162b2 or mRNA-1273 vaccine. The study, taken as a whole, reports: Pronounced clonal contraction occurred in clones induced by infection and by vaccine late after vaccination.

The source of this sequence is a human donor who had a prior SARS-CoV-2 infection. The genes are TRBV12-3 or TRBV12-4 and TRBJ1-2, with 7 nucleotides matching TRBD1. The sequencing here drew on CD4+ T cells from PBMCs cultured with HCoV-NL63 spike peptides, taken after COVID-19 vaccination. The CDR3 loop is CASRPQGSGGYTF. Here the CDR3 DNA reads TGTGCCAGCAGACCACAGGGGAGTGGTGGCTACACCTTC.